The 18 T cell receptor beta chains presented below share a single source sample, sequenced in a study of T cell changes during pregnancy in multiple sclerosis. Sequenced by immunoSEQ multiplex PCR; TCRdb stores in-frame clones only, minus some. The top ten clones hold 0.7% to 0.85% of a sample with about 32,000 clones, roughly 90% of them seen once. Sequences were derived from CD4+ T cells from peripheral blood mononuclear cells, sampled after pregnancy. Receptors originate from a female donor in good health, enrolled as a control in a pregnancy study.

The chain uses TRBV2 and TRBJ2-5; the match to TRBD2 covers 11 bases. The CDR3 has 16 amino acids. Germline CDR1 SNHLY, CDR2 FYNNEI. V shed 8 bases, J shed 1 base, and the junction held 9 bases outside the gene matches. Here the CDR3 DNA reads TGTGCCAGCGGGGGGCCTAGCGGGGGGCTCCAAGAGACCCAGTACTTC. Translated, it gives CASGGPSGGLQETQYF.

The CDR3 DNA reads as TGTGCCAGCAGCTCCGTCCCGGGACAGGGGAGAGATACGCAGTATTTT. Protein: CASSSVPGQGRDTQYF. The V and J genes are TRBV7-3 and TRBJ2-3, with 10 bases matching TRBD1. The CDR3 runs to 16 residues. J was trimmed by 5 bases and V by 4 bases; bases with no gene match: 9. The germline V gene encodes CDR1 SGHTA and CDR2 FQGTGA.

This chain links TRBV5-5 with TRBJ1-2; 9 bases fit TRBD1. The CDR3 extends over 15 amino acids. The V gene's germline CDR1 is SGHKS and CDR2 YYEKEE (reference sequence). V dropped 4 bases and J dropped 1; count of bases not matched to a gene: 5. The CDR3, as DNA: TGTGCCAGCAGCATAGGGACAGGGAATAACTATGGCTACACCTTC. This encodes CASSIGTGNNYGYTF. The full variable domain, rest sourced from reference TRBV5-5 and TRBJ1-2, is DAGVTQSPTHLIKTRGQQVTLRCSPISGHKSVSWYQQVLGQGPQFIFQYYEKEERGRGNFPDRFSARQFPNYSSELNVNALLLGDSALYLCASSIGTGNNYGYTFGSGTRLTVV.

The chain links TRBV30 to TRBJ1-4, with D possibly matching TRBD1 (5 bases). The CDR3 contains 11 residues. Germline V gene lookup returns CDR1 GTSNPN and CDR2 SVGIG (reference sequence). Deletions cut 1 base from V and 16 bases from J, with 13 bases between. In nucleotides, the CDR3 is TGTGCCTGGAGTGAGGGAGGGACCCCGTTTTTT. Its translation: CAWSEGGTPFF.

This sequence joins TRBV18 and TRBJ2-7; TRBD1 matches 7 bases. CDR3 length: 14 amino acids. The junction had 8 bases not matched to a gene; V was cut back by 6 bases and J by 3 bases. Germline values: CDR1 KGHSH, CDR2 LQKENI. The CDR3 here is CASSPTGNVYEQYF. In DNA form, the CDR3 reads TGTGCCAGCTCCCCGACAGGGAACGTCTACGAGCAGTACTTC.

This clone was recorded a few times. V and J are TRBV5-8 and TRBJ2-2, with 7 bases aligning to TRBD2. This CDR3 spans 15 amino acids. Trimming cost V 4 bases and J 7 bases; bases outside gene matches: 10. Germline V lookup: CDR1 SGHTS, CDR2 YDEGEE. This chain's CDR3 is CASSPTSEGSGELFF. CDR3 nucleotides: TGTGCCAGCAGCCCCACTAGCGAGGGGAGCGGGGAGCTGTTTTTT.

The J gene is TRBJ1-2, the V gene TRBV4-3; the D is unclear. The V gene's germline CDR1 is LGHNA and CDR2 YSLEER. The length of the CDR3 is 14 residues. The V and J ends lost 0 bases and 8 bases respectively, with 13 bases between them. DNA for the CDR3: TGCGCCAGCAGCCAAGATAGGAGAAGCCGCGGCTACACCTTC. Protein product: CASSQDRRSRGYTF.

The chain employs TRBV7-9 and TRBJ2-3; a possible D gene is TRBD2 (6 bases). Looked up from germline, CDR1 is SEHNR and CDR2 is FQNEAQ (reference sequence). Trimming shortened V by 5 bases and J by 0 bases, and 15 bases separated the two germline ends. This CDR3 has 16 residues. CDR3: CASSPTGTLSTDTQYF. CDR3 nucleotide sequence: TGTGCCAGCAGCCCAACCGGGACTCTTAGCACAGATACGCAGTATTTT.

The rearrangement joins TRBV19 to TRBJ1-5; a weak D match, TRBD1 (6 bases). The length of the CDR3 is 15 residues. The germline V and J ends were trimmed by 4 bases and 4 bases, with 14 bases remaining between them. From germline, CDR1 is LNHDA and CDR2 SQIVND (reference sequence). The CDR3 region is CASSREDSGNQPQHF. In DNA, the CDR3 is TGTGCCAGTAGTAGAGAGGACAGCGGAAATCAGCCCCAGCATTTT.

The CDR3 DNA is TGTGCCAGCAGCCCACCGATGACTCGGCATCAGCCCCAGCATTTT. Its translation: CASSPPMTRHQPQHF. This rearrangement joins TRBV11-3 to TRBJ1-5; no firm D call. Germline CDR1 and CDR2: SGHNT and YENEEA. The CDR3 contains 15 residues. V lost 5 bases and J 5 bases, leaving 16 bases between the germline ends.

The chain carries TRBV28 and TRBJ1-2, with 8 positions matching TRBD1. The CDR3 totals 14 residues. V was clipped by 2 bases and J by 5 bases; unmatched bases: 4. From germline, CDR1 is MDHEN and CDR2 SYDVKM. The CDR3 loop reads CASSLQGALYGYTF. In nucleotides, the CDR3 is TGTGCCAGCAGTTTACAGGGGGCGCTTTATGGCTACACCTTC.

The chain has TRBV6-1 and TRBJ1-2; D gene unclear. Germline values: CDR1 MNHNS, CDR2 SASEGT. V was pared by 6 bases and J by 6 bases, with 14 bases between. The CDR3 is 13 residues long. The CDR3 nucleotides are TGTGCCAGCAGACAACAGAGTAGTCATGGCTACACCTTC. Translating it yields CASRQQSSHGYTF.

V usage is TRBV5-4 and J usage is TRBJ2-6, with TRBD2 identical over 13 bases. The CDR3 runs to 20 residues. The germline V gene has CDR1 SGHNT and CDR2 YYREEE (reference sequence). Trimming at V came to 0 bases and at J to 0 bases, leaving 6 bases not matched to a gene. This CDR3 is CASSLGLLAGGFSGANVLTF. The CDR3 DNA reads as TGTGCCAGCAGCTTGGGGCTACTAGCGGGGGGGTTCTCTGGGGCCAACGTCCTGACTTTC.

This chain connects TRBV30 to TRBJ2-7; TRBD2 might be the D (6 bases). The CDR3 contains 13 residues. CDR1 and CDR2 from the germline V gene are GTSNPN and SVGIG (reference sequence). The V end was cut by 5 bases, the J end by 1 base, with 12 bases between. The CDR3 bases are TGTGCCTGGGGGCGGGGAGGTTCCTACGAGCAGTACTTC. Translating gives CAWGRGGSYEQYF.

J is TRBJ2-7 and V is TRBV5-1; 11 nucleotides line up with TRBD2. The germline CDR1 and CDR2 sequences are SGHRS and YFSETQ. The CDR3 covers 14 residues. V trimming: 2 bases; J trimming: 4 bases; junction bases outside the gene matches: 2. Written as DNA, the CDR3 is TGCGCCAGCAGCTTCACTAGCGGGGGATACGAGCAGTACTTC. Amino acid sequence: CASSFTSGGYEQYF.

The chain is built from TRBV5-1 and TRBJ2-3; 7 nucleotides agree with TRBD1. The V gene's germline CDR1 is SGHRS and CDR2 YFSETQ. The CDR3 is 15 amino acids. Trimming removed 3 bases from V and 3 bases from J; junction bases left unmatched: 7. DNA for the CDR3: TGCGCCAGCAGCTCCTCCTTGACAGGGACAGATACGCAGTATTTT. Protein product: CASSSSLTGTDTQYF. The whole variable domain, remainder taken from reference TRBV5-1 and TRBJ2-3, is KAGVTQTPRYLIKTRGQQVTLSCSPISGHRSVSWYQQTPGQGLQFLFEYFSETQRNKGNFPGRFSGRQFSNSRSEMNVSTLELGDSALYLCASSSSLTGTDTQYFGPGTRLTVL.

The chain carries TRBV10-3 and TRBJ2-3; tentatively, D is TRBD2 (7 bases). In germline, CDR1 is ENHRY, CDR2 SYGVKD. V lost 6 bases, J lost 1 base, and 11 bases lay in between. The CDR3 covers 14 residues. Written as DNA, the CDR3 is TGTGCCATCAGGATAGGGGGGGGCACAGATACGCAGTATTTT. Its protein is CAIRIGGGTDTQYF.

The gene calls are TRBV5-4 and TRBJ2-7; 10 bases map to TRBD2. The CDR3 totals 16 residues. Germline CDR1 reads SGHNT; CDR2 reads YYREEE (reference sequence). After removal of 3 bases from V and 5 bases from J, the junction contained 11 bases not matched to a gene. DNA for the CDR3: TGTGCCAGCAGCTCTAATCAAGCGGGGGGGCCCCACGAGCAGTACTTC. Protein: CASSSNQAGGPHEQYF.